Listed here are 22 T cell receptor beta chains from one sample, sequenced in a study of T cell responses to AZD1222 COVID-19 vaccine. Assay used: immunoSEQ multiplex PCR; TCRdb lists only in-frame clones, some missing. The sample has some 150,000 clones, 80% to 90% seen once; the top ten hold under 7%. Specimen: peripheral blood, collected on day 0 of MenACWY control vaccination. The receptors were gathered from an adult in good health.

The chain uses TRBV10-3 and TRBJ1-5; TRBD1 might be the D (6 bases). With 10 bases removed from V and 0 bases from J, the gap between germline ends came to 13 bases. CDR1 ENHRY and CDR2 SYGVKD come from the germline V gene. The CDR3 runs to 14 residues. The CDR3 here is CATRGDNSNQPQHF. CDR3 nucleotides: TGTGCCACCAGGGGCGATAATAGCAATCAGCCCCAGCATTTT.

The J gene is TRBJ1-3, the V gene TRBV11-1; TRBD1 might be the D (5 bases). V gave up 2 bases and J gave up 2 bases, with 10 bases separating them. The CDR3 totals 15 residues. Germline CDR1 SGHAT, CDR2 FQDESV (reference sequence). CDR3 DNA: TGTGCCAGCAGCTTATTCCAGGGAGCTGGAAACACCATATATTTT. This gives the protein CASSLFQGAGNTIYF.

The chain uses TRBV6-4 and TRBJ2-1; the match to TRBD2 covers 8 bases. The germline V gene encodes CDR1 MRHNA and CDR2 SNTAGT. Germline trimming cut 8 bases from V and 2 bases from J; bases unmatched to any gene: 8. The CDR3 sequence is 15 residues long. The CDR3 reads CASGLSGGTYNEQFF. The CDR3 nucleotides are TGTGCCAGCGGACTCAGCGGGGGTACCTACAATGAGCAGTTCTTC.

This chain links TRBV11-3 with TRBJ1-2; D is ambiguous. CDR1 is SGHNT and CDR2 is YENEEA in the germline V gene. Trimming took 5 bases from V and 7 from J, leaving 11 bases between them. The CDR3 consists of 12 residues. The DNA of the CDR3 is TGTGCCAGCAGCGCGCGGGGAGTTGGCTACACCTTC. This gives the protein CASSARGVGYTF.

This rearrangement joins TRBV10-2 to TRBJ2-7; no clear D. The CDR3 has 12 amino acids. Germline loops: CDR1 WSHSY, CDR2 SAAADI. Trimming left V 2 bases short and J 7 bases short, with 9 bases between. The CDR3: CASSERGAEQYF. Written as DNA, the CDR3 is TGCGCCAGCAGTGAGAGAGGAGCAGAGCAGTACTTC.

This chain uses TRBV6-1 with TRBJ1-2; maybe TRBD1 (6 bases). The V gene's germline CDR1 is MNHNS and CDR2 SASEGT. The CDR3 runs to 14 residues. V was shortened by 0 bases and J by 4 bases, with 9 bases between the two germline ends. The CDR3 DNA reads TGTGCCAGCAGTGAAGCCTCCAGGGGCTATGGCTACACCTTC. Translated, it gives CASSEASRGYGYTF.

The chain uses TRBV4-2 and TRBJ2-7; 8 positions agree with TRBD1. Losses at the gene ends were 0 bases for V and 2 bases for J; bases not matched to a gene: 3. The CDR3 has 15 amino acids. The germline gives CDR1 LGHNA, CDR2 YNFKEQ. The CDR3 loop reads CASSQDGQGTYEQYF. For the CDR3, the DNA is TGTGCCAGCAGCCAAGATGGACAGGGAACCTACGAGCAGTACTTC.

The J gene is TRBJ2-5, the V gene TRBV7-3, with a weak D call TRBD1 (6 bases). With 5 bases removed from V and 5 bases from J, the gap between germline ends came to 12 bases. Germline lookup yields CDR1 SGHTA and CDR2 FQGTGA. CDR3 length: 13 residues. The CDR3 sequence: CASSPGVGETQYF. The CDR3, as DNA: TGTGCCAGCAGCCCAGGGGTCGGGGAGACCCAGTACTTC.

This clone appeared once. The V and J genes are TRBV10-3 and TRBJ1-4, with D unresolved. There are 14 residues in the CDR3. Trimming took off 4 bases at V and 8 bases at J, with 14 bases between the two ends. The germline V gene has CDR1 ENHRY and CDR2 SYGVKD. Here the CDR3 DNA reads TGTGCCATCAGTGGGGTCGGGCCCGGAGAAAAACTGTTTTTT. Its translation: CAISGVGPGEKLFF.

The genes are TRBV10-2 and TRBJ2-2; the D call may be TRBD1 or TRBD2 (6 bases each). The CDR3 is 15 amino acids. Germline lookup yields CDR1 WSHSY and CDR2 SAAADI. Trimming removed 7 bases at V and 1 base at J, with 13 bases between. The CDR3 region has the DNA TGCGCCAGCACGTTCGGAGGGGGGAACACCGGGGAGCTGTTTTTT. This encodes CASTFGGGNTGELFF.

The chain links TRBV11-3 to TRBJ2-1; TRBD2 aligns across 9 bases. V lost 1 base, J lost 5 bases, and 6 bases stayed unmatched. Germline loops: CDR1 SGHNT, CDR2 YENEEA. The CDR3 totals 16 residues. CDR3 bases: TGTGCCAGCAGCTTAGGCGGGGGGGCGCCGGACAATGAGCAGTTCTTC. Protein sequence: CASSLGGGAPDNEQFF.

The rearrangement uses TRBV2 and TRBJ1-3; 7 positions match TRBD1. V lost 4 bases, J lost 2 bases, and 2 bases stayed unmatched. The germline V gene encodes CDR1 SNHLY and CDR2 FYNNEI. The CDR3 contains 14 residues. For the CDR3, the DNA is TGTGCCAGCAGTGTTACAGGGGCTGGAAACACCATATATTTT. Protein product: CASSVTGAGNTIYF.

The J gene is TRBJ1-5, the V gene TRBV6-5, with 7 bases identical to TRBD1. CDR3 length: 13 amino acids. Germline V gene sequence: CDR1 MNHEY, CDR2 SVGAGI. Trimming cost V 6 bases and J 6 bases; bases outside gene matches: 5. The CDR3 nucleotides read TGTGCCAGCAGGACAGGGTGGTCTCAGCCCCAGCATTTT. It is translated as CASRTGWSQPQHF.

This sequence joins TRBV7-8 and TRBJ1-4; TRBD1 matches 10 bases. Losses at the gene ends were 4 bases for V and 8 bases for J; bases not matched to a gene: 10. CDR3 length: 16 residues. Germline V lookup: CDR1 SGHVS, CDR2 FQNEAQ. The CDR3 loop is CASSSGTGVSYEKLFF. The CDR3 nucleotides read TGTGCCAGCAGCTCCGGGACAGGGGTGAGCTACGAAAAACTGTTTTTT.

This clone has only one observation. The chain carries TRBV25-1 and TRBJ1-2; D is undetermined. This CDR3 region has 13 residues. The germline V gene encodes CDR1 MGHDK and CDR2 SYGVNS. V was cut by 3 bases and J by 0 bases, with 5 bases left in between. The CDR3 nucleotides read TGTGCCAGCAGTGAGCCTTCTAACTATGGCTACACCTTC. This sequence encodes CASSEPSNYGYTF.

This chain connects TRBV5-4 to TRBJ2-7; maybe TRBD2 (5 bases). Looked up from germline, CDR1 is SGHNT and CDR2 is YYREEE (reference sequence). The length of the CDR3 is 14 residues. V shed 0 bases and J shed 4 bases, with 11 bases lying between them. The CDR3 here is CASSLDEGLYEQYV. As DNA, the CDR3 is TGTGCCAGCAGCTTGGATGAGGGCTTGTACGAGCAGTACGTC.

This clone has just one count. The V gene is TRBV23-1, the J gene TRBJ1-2, with 10 bases fitting TRBD1. TRBV23-1 is an ORF; its function is uncertain. The CDR3 contains 15 residues. V gave up 7 bases and J gave up 2 bases; unmatched junction bases: 7. CDR3 coding DNA: TGCGCCAGCAACGTCCCGGGACAGGGGAACTATGGCTACACCTTC. Protein: CASNVPGQGNYGYTF.

The chain joins TRBV2 to TRBJ2-3; D is undetermined. This CDR3 is built from 13 residues. The V gene lost 4 bases and the J gene lost 5 bases, with 10 bases spanning the gap. Germline lookup yields CDR1 SNHLY and CDR2 FYNNEI. The CDR3 here is CASSVVVQDTQYF. CDR3 nucleotide sequence: TGTGCCAGCAGTGTTGTGGTTCAAGATACGCAGTATTTT.

V is TRBV5-4 and J is TRBJ2-5, with TRBD2 identical over 11 bases. This CDR3 spans 15 amino acids. Germline loops: CDR1 SGHNT, CDR2 YYREEE (reference sequence). With V trimmed by 3 bases and J by 9 bases, 10 bases remained unmatched. CDR3 protein: CASSYPGLAATPQYF. The CDR3 DNA reads as TGTGCCAGCAGCTACCCGGGACTAGCGGCAACGCCCCAGTACTTC.

The rearrangement links TRBV6-5 to TRBJ2-5; tentative D call: TRBD2 (5 bases). The germline V gene encodes CDR1 MNHEY and CDR2 SVGAGI. V dropped 3 bases and J dropped 5 bases, with 19 bases sitting between them. This CDR3 region has 16 residues. In DNA, the CDR3 is TGTGCCAGCAGTTATGCCCCCCGCCAAGGCGGGGAGACCCAGTACTTC. Its translation is CASSYAPRQGGETQYF.

The V call is TRBV4-2, the J call TRBJ2-1; 12 bases fit TRBD2. The V gene's germline CDR1 is LGHNA and CDR2 YNFKEQ. With V trimmed by 0 bases and J by 12 bases, 9 bases remained unmatched. CDR3 length equals 16 residues. CDR3 nucleotide sequence: TGTGCCAGCAGCCAAGACCCCACTAGCGGGAGGCCCCTGCAGTTCTTC. Translating gives CASSQDPTSGRPLQFF.

The V gene is TRBV19, the J gene TRBJ2-7; D is ambiguous. Trimming removed 10 bases at V and 5 bases at J, with 12 bases between. This CDR3 has 11 residues. From germline, CDR1 is LNHDA and CDR2 SQIVND (reference sequence). CDR3 nucleotides: TGTGCCAACCTTAGGTTCCACGAGCAGTACTTC. This gives the protein CANLRFHEQYF.